This record concerns one TCR beta chain sequence. Its antigen remains unidentified. One base away there is no much larger clone; base qualities are not given. This sample stems from a study of control samples from healthy donors and cancer patients (TCRdb year 2020). The protocol used for the library was the immunoSEQ multiplex PCR assay. Imported from immuneACCESS, the table was reduced by TCRdb to in-frame sequences with V and J called. These copies leave out some clones; in studies compared against another copy, an unresolved V gene accounts for under half, and the cause of the remainder is not known. In this sample the table shows 110,000 to 150,000 clones, about nine tenths of which occur a single time. The ten most abundant clones make up over 4.5% of the sample. The CDR3 has 14 amino acids, counting the end cysteine and phenylalanine. Of the read, only the CDR3 DNA is kept; its 42 bases are in frame from base 1. V is shortened by 0 bases, J by 3 bases, and the region joining them spans 8 bases. CDR1 is given as GTSNPN and CDR2 as SVGIG, both from the germline V gene (reference sequence).

The V and J genes are TRBV30 and TRBJ1-4; the D gene is unclear. This TCR came from a man aged 25-45 years in good health. The sample consisted of blood. The sequenced DNA is TGTGCCTGGAGTGTAAGGACGGCTAATGAAAAACTGTTTTTT. This is translated as CAWSVRTANEKLFF.